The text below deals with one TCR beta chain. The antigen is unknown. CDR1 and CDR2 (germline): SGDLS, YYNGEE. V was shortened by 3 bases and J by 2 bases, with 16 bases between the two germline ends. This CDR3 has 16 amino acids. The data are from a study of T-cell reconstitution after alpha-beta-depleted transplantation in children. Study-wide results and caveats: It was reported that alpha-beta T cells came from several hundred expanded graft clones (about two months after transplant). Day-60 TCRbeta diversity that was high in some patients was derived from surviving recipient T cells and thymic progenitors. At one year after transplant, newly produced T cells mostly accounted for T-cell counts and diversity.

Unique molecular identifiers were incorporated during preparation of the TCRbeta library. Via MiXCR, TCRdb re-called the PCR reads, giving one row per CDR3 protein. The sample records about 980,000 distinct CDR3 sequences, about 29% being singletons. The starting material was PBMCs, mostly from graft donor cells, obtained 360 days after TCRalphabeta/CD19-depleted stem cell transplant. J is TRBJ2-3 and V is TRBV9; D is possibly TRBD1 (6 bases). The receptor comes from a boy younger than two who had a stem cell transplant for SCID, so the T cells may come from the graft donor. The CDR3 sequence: CASSARPGTPTDTQYF. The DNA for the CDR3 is TGTGCCAGCAGCGCAAGGCCCGGGACACCCACAGATACGCAGTATTTT.